The 12 T cell receptor beta chains below come from one sample, sequenced in a study of shared clonotypes between healthy human individuals (dated by TCRdb to the early 2020s). For the CD8 naive samples, CD45RO-negative cells were positively selected for CCR7, yielding a CD45RA+CCR7+ population from which TemRA cells were excluded. Library preparation was by the immunoSEQ multiplex PCR assay. TCRdb took over this immuneACCESS table, retaining in-frame rearrangements with V and J assigned. Such tables are incomplete; in checked studies, under half of the missing clones stem from an unresolved V gene, and the remainder is unexplained. A total of around 2,000,000 clones appear in this sample, about 95% of them only once. The leading ten clones occupy 1% to 1.3% of the sample. Sequencing input: naive CD8+ T cells sorted from blood. The cell subset or site label, as the study defines it: CD45RA+CCR7+. Receptor source: a man aged 18 to 29 in good health.

This sequence joins TRBV5-4 and TRBJ1-2; D is perhaps TRBD1 (5 bases). This CDR3 has 13 amino acids. Germline lookup yields CDR1 SGHNT and CDR2 YYREEE (reference sequence). V lost 4 bases and J lost 8, with 15 bases in between. CDR3 protein: CASSGGIPGGYTF. The DNA for the CDR3 is TGTGCCAGCAGCGGGGGAATTCCGGGCGGCTACACCTTC.

The chain combines TRBV5-6 with TRBJ1-2; D is undetermined. Between the trimmed V and J ends, which lost 7 bases and 0 bases, there was a span of 13 bases. Germline values: CDR1 SGHDT, CDR2 YYEEEE. This CDR3 region has 14 residues. CDR3 sequence (DNA): TGTGCCAGCTCTAATTCGGGCACTAACTATGGCTACACCTTC. It is translated as CASSNSGTNYGYTF.

The V gene is TRBV9, the J gene TRBJ1-1; TRBD1 might be the D (6 bases). The ends were cut back, 3 bases at V and 6 bases at J, with 18 bases in the middle. This CDR3 spans 15 amino acids. From germline, CDR1 is SGDLS and CDR2 YYNGEE. For the CDR3, the DNA is TGTGCCAGCAGCGCTAGCGTGGGACATCTAGCTGAAGCTTTCTTT. Its protein product is CASSASVGHLAEAFF. Filled out from reference TRBV9 and TRBJ1-1, the complete variable domain reads DSGVTQTPKHLITATGQRVTLRCSPRSGDLSVYWYQQSLDQGLQFLIQYYNGEERAKGNILERFSAQQFPDLHSELNLSSLELGDSALYFCASSASVGHLAEAFFGQGTRLTVV.

Notes on this clone: Different DNA sequences within this sample yield the same CDR3. The J gene is TRBJ2-7, the V gene TRBV28; no reliable D call. V was cut by 3 bases and J by 0 bases, with 9 bases left in between. The CDR3 runs 14 residues. Germline-derived CDR1 and CDR2 are MDHEN and SYDVKM. The CDR3 sequence is CASSLLVSSYEQYF. CDR3 coding DNA: TGTGCCAGCAGTTTGTTAGTCTCCTCCTACGAGCAGTACTTC.

This clone appeared once. The genes are TRBV2 and TRBJ2-5; tentative D call: TRBD2 (5 bases). Germline CDR1 is SNHLY and CDR2 is FYNNEI. Trimming took off 6 bases at V and 2 bases at J, with 16 bases between the two ends. The length of the CDR3 is 15 residues. DNA for the CDR3: TGTGCCAGCAGGTCCCCCAGGAGCGGACAAGAGACCCAGTACTTC. Translating gives CASRSPRSGQETQYF.

This clone was seen a handful of times. This rearrangement joins TRBV28 to TRBJ1-2; maybe TRBD1 (5 bases). CDR1 and CDR2 from the germline V gene are MDHEN and SYDVKM. The CDR3 sequence is 14 residues long. V was pared by 7 bases and J by 7 bases, with 19 bases between. CDR3 nucleotides: TGTGCCAGCACGAATCCCGGGACCGCAGCTGGCTACACCTTC. Its protein product is CASTNPGTAAGYTF.

In this sample, this clone turned up once. The gene calls are TRBV2 and TRBJ2-2; the D is unclear. Per the germline V gene, CDR1 is SNHLY and CDR2 is FYNNEI. Trimming removed 9 bases at V and 7 bases at J, with 9 bases between. This CDR3 has 11 residues. In nucleotides, the CDR3 is TGTGCCAGTGGACGACTCGGGGAGCTGTTTTTT. Protein product: CASGRLGELFF.

The chain has TRBV28 and TRBJ1-2; D is unclear. The CDR3 runs 15 residues. The germline V gene has CDR1 MDHEN and CDR2 SYDVKM. V lost 2 bases and J lost 8, with 18 bases in between. CDR3 amino acids: CASSLLPPGLGGYTF. CDR3 DNA sequence: TGTGCCAGCAGTTTACTCCCCCCCGGGCTAGGGGGCTACACCTTC.

The CDR3 loop reads CASSFFGGSSYEQYF. For the CDR3, the DNA is TGTGCCAGCAGCTTTTTTGGGGGATCATCCTACGAGCAGTACTTC. This sequence joins TRBV11-1 and TRBJ2-7, with D tentatively TRBD1 or TRBD2 (5 bases each). The CDR3 is made up of 15 amino acids. With 3 bases removed from V and 1 base from J, the gap between germline ends came to 13 bases. Germline V CDR1 and CDR2: SGHAT, FQDESV (reference sequence). Filled out from reference TRBV11-1 and TRBJ2-7, the complete variable domain reads EAEVAQSPRYKITEKSQAVAFWCDPISGHATLYWYRQILGQGPELLVQFQDESVVDDSQLPKDRFSAERLKGVDSTLKIQPAELGDSAMYLCASSFFGGSSYEQYFGPGTRLTVT.

This clone has a single count. The J gene is TRBJ1-5, the V gene TRBV5-6, with 7 bases fitting TRBD1. The CDR3 consists of 16 residues. Germline CDR1 and CDR2: SGHDT and YYEEEE. V gave up 1 base and J gave up 0 bases; unmatched junction bases: 4. The CDR3 spells CASSLWDSYSNQPQHF. CDR3 sequence (DNA): TGTGCCAGCAGCTTGTGGGACAGCTATAGCAATCAGCCCCAGCATTTT.

A remark on this clone: Other DNA sequences in this specimen translate into the identical CDR3. The rearrangement links TRBV9 to TRBJ2-5; TRBD1 aligns across 7 bases. The germline V gene encodes CDR1 SGDLS and CDR2 YYNGEE. V dropped 2 bases and J dropped 2; count of bases not matched to a gene: 3. CDR3 length: 14 residues. In DNA form, the CDR3 reads TGTGCCAGCAGCGTCGGGACAGAACAAGAGACCCAGTACTTC. Encoded protein: CASSVGTEQETQYF. The whole variable domain, filled in from reference TRBV9 and TRBJ2-5, reads DSGVTQTPKHLITATGQRVTLRCSPRSGDLSVYWYQQSLDQGLQFLIQYYNGEERAKGNILERFSAQQFPDLHSELNLSSLELGDSALYFCASSVGTEQETQYFGPGTRLLVL.

This chain links TRBV9 with TRBJ1-1, with a weak D call TRBD1 (5 bases). CDR3 length: 13 amino acids. V lost 0 bases and J 4 bases, leaving 7 bases between the germline ends. Germline V CDR1 and CDR2: SGDLS, YYNGEE. DNA for the CDR3: TGTGCCAGCAGCGTAGAGGGGTTCACTGAAGCTTTCTTT. Translating gives CASSVEGFTEAFF.